Below, one T cell receptor beta chain is given with its context. The antigen is undetermined. The entry originates in a study of beta chain features in type 1 diabetes. At the level of the study: When patients were set against healthy donors, age, gender and cell yields were similar.

Per donor, one heparinised blood draw averaged roughly 120 mL. Each of the CD4+ naive, central memory, regulatory and stem cell-like memory populations was sorted via CD45RO/CCR7/CD25/CD127/CD95/CD27. Germline CDR1 and CDR2: GTSNPN and SVGIG (reference sequence). This CDR3 spans 13 amino acids. The ends lost 5 bases at V and 1 base at J; junction bases unmatched: 4. Overall study findings and caveats: Shorter TCRB CDR3s, moderately but significantly so, were found in Type 1 diabetes patients in all four CD4+ subsets. More deletions and fewer insertions at VDJ junctions were found in patients with type 1 diabetes.

Sequencing targeted expressed TCRB transcripts, as all isolated RNA had been reverse transcribed. The assay was immunoSEQ multiplex PCR, and TCRdb's table has in-frame clones only and misses some. Of approximately 280,000 clones in the sample, approximately 16% were seen once. This sequence originates from a man younger than 35 with type 1 diabetes. The rearrangement uses TRBV30 and TRBJ2-5, with 7 bases aligning to TRBD1. Sequencing was done on a sample of naive CD4+ T cells from blood. For the CDR3, the DNA is TGTGCCTGGGGGACAGCCTTCCAAGAGACCCAGTACTTC. Encoded protein: CAWGTAFQETQYF.